A single sample gave rise to the 20 T cell receptor beta chains below, sequenced in a study of blood T cell repertoires in COVID-19. Method: immunoSEQ multiplex PCR; TCRdb's copy keeps in-frame clones and lacks some. The sample shows 100,000 to 150,000 clones, around 88% of them seen only once. The sequenced sample consisted of peripheral blood. Receptors originate from a man of 80 years or more with active or convalescent COVID-19.

A single count supports this clone. Germline and junction disagree at one end, which may indicate a read error. This chain links TRBV15 with TRBJ1-2, with D perhaps TRBD1 (5 bases). The length of the CDR3 is 13 residues. Per the germline V gene, CDR1 is LNHNV and CDR2 is YYDKDF (reference sequence). The CDR3 coding sequence is TGTGCCACCAGCAGAGATTTGGTCCGAGACAGAGCCTTC. It codes for CATSRDLVRDRAF.

V is TRBV5-6 and J is TRBJ2-7, with D unresolved. V lost 2 bases, J lost 3 bases, and 12 bases lay in between. Germline V CDR1 and CDR2: SGHDT, YYEEEE. The CDR3 covers 14 residues. The CDR3 loop reads CASSLTDGLYEQYF. CDR3 nucleotide sequence: TGTGCCAGCAGCTTAACAGACGGCCTCTACGAGCAGTACTTC.

The chain couples TRBV29-1 to TRBJ1-2, with 9 positions matching TRBD1. This CDR3 is built from 15 residues. Losses at the gene ends were 0 bases for V and 5 bases for J; bases not matched to a gene: 7. In germline, CDR1 is SQVTM, CDR2 ANQGSEA. The CDR3 spells CSVEDGDRVGYGYTF. The CDR3 coding sequence is TGCAGCGTTGAAGATGGGGACAGGGTTGGATATGGCTACACCTTC.

This chain connects TRBV14 to TRBJ1-1, with TRBD1 matching 7 bases. Germline V gives CDR1 SGHDN, CDR2 FVKESK. Trimming removed 4 bases from V and 8 bases from J; junction bases left unmatched: 4. There are 12 residues in the CDR3. CDR3 DNA: TGTGCCAGCAGCCGTGGGACAGTAGAAGCTTTCTTT. Amino acid sequence: CASSRGTVEAFF.

The chain couples TRBV19 to TRBJ2-2, with D perhaps TRBD2 (5 bases). The germline V and J ends were trimmed by 5 bases and 2 bases, with 21 bases remaining between them. CDR3 length: 18 residues. Germline CDR1 is LNHDA and CDR2 is SQIVND (reference sequence). The CDR3 DNA reads TGTGCCAGTAGTCCCCGGGAAGGCCGCCTCCTCAACACCGGGGAGCTGTTTTTT. It is translated as CASSPREGRLLNTGELFF.

The chain uses TRBV7-5 and TRBJ2-2; TRBD2, the table's D call, lacks a check against the DNA. TRBV7-5 represents a pseudogene. This CDR3 region has 13 residues. This CDR3 reads CVTPLGGTGELFF. CDR3 bases: TGTGTCACCCCCTTGGGGGGCACCGGGGAGCTGTTTTTT.

This clone was found once. This chain links TRBV19 with TRBJ2-2; 7 bases match TRBD1. Germline lookup yields CDR1 LNHDA and CDR2 SQIVND (reference sequence). The length of the CDR3 is 14 residues. The ends lost 4 bases at V and 3 bases at J; junction bases unmatched: 2. The CDR3 coding sequence is TGTGCCAGTAGTAGGCAGGGGGACACCGGGGAGCTGTTTTTT. It is translated as CASSRQGDTGELFF. Variable domain in full (rest from reference TRBV19 and TRBJ2-2): DGGITQSPKYLFRKEGQNVTLSCEQNLNHDAMYWYRQDPGQGLRLIYYSQIVNDFQKGDIAEGYSVSREKKESFPLTVTSAQKNPTAFYLCASSRQGDTGELFFGEGSRLTVL.

This chain uses TRBV4-3 with TRBJ1-1; the D is unclear. Trimming stripped 0 bases from V and 2 bases from J, with 7 bases between. Germline CDR1 reads LGHNA; CDR2 reads YSLEER. This CDR3 spans 14 amino acids. The CDR3 DNA is TGCGCCAGCAGCCAAGAACGGGGAAACACTGAAGCTTTCTTT. It is translated as CASSQERGNTEAFF.

CDR3 coding DNA: TGCACCAGCCCCCCAAAAGGGGCCGGGGAGCTGTTTTTT. It codes for CTSPPKGAGELFF. The chain links TRBV1 to TRBJ2-2; the D call TRBD1 from the table was never checked on the DNA. TRBV1 is given as a pseudogene. The CDR3 consists of 13 residues.

The chain uses TRBV7-9 and TRBJ2-1; D unclear. CDR3 length equals 14 residues. CDR1 is SEHNR and CDR2 is FQNEAQ in the germline V gene (reference sequence). The ends were cut back, 5 bases at V and 0 bases at J, with 8 bases in the middle. As DNA, the CDR3 is TGTGCCAGCAGCCGCGTAACCTCCTACAATGAGCAGTTCTTC. Residues: CASSRVTSYNEQFF.

The chain links TRBV2 to TRBJ1-6, with 9 bases aligning to TRBD1. The germline CDR1 and CDR2 sequences are SNHLY and FYNNEI. CDR3 length: 16 residues. V shed 0 bases and J 6 bases; nucleotides not matched to a gene: 3. The chain's CDR3 is CASSEAGQGFNSPLHF. The CDR3 coding sequence is TGTGCCAGCAGTGAAGCAGGACAGGGGTTTAATTCACCCCTCCACTTT.

The chain employs TRBV4-1 and TRBJ2-7; 7 nucleotides line up with TRBD1. V was clipped by 1 base and J by 2 bases; unmatched bases: 5. CDR3 length equals 15 residues. Per the germline V gene, CDR1 is MGHRA and CDR2 is YSYEKL. In DNA form, the CDR3 reads TGCGCCAGCAGCCAAGTGAGGGACAGCACCTACGAGCAGTACTTC. Protein sequence: CASSQVRDSTYEQYF.

The genes are TRBV25-1 and TRBJ1-4, with 10 bases identical to TRBD1. V shed 8 bases and J 7 bases; nucleotides not matched to a gene: 13. The length of the CDR3 is 16 residues. Germline CDR1 and CDR2: MGHDK and SYGVNS. CDR3 bases: TGTGCCAGCCAGCCGTCGGACAGGGGGAAGAGTGAAAAACTGTTTTTT. Protein: CASQPSDRGKSEKLFF.

The chain is built from TRBV6-4 and TRBJ1-1; D is uncertain. The germline CDR1 and CDR2 sequences are MRHNA and SNTAGT. The CDR3 length is 15 residues. Trimming removed 10 bases at V and 3 bases at J, with 21 bases between. As DNA, the CDR3 is TGTGCCAAATACGTAGAGGGCCTCCAGGACACTGAAGCTTTCTTT. Its protein is CAKYVEGLQDTEAFF.

The sample holds one count of this clone. The rearrangement links TRBV7-2 to TRBJ1-4; 7 nucleotides agree with TRBD1. CDR3 size: 15 residues. Germline CDR1 reads SGHTA; CDR2 reads FQGNSA. J was trimmed by 7 bases and V by 0 bases; bases with no gene match: 5. DNA for the CDR3: TGTGCCAGCAGCTTAGCGACAGGGTCGGGTGAAAAACTGTTTTTT. Translation gives CASSLATGSGEKLFF.

CDR3 sequence: CATRGQPGYGYTF. The DNA of the CDR3 is TGTGCCACCAGAGGACAGCCTGGCTATGGCTACACCTTC. V usage is TRBV15 and J usage is TRBJ1-2; a weak D match, TRBD1 (6 bases). The CDR3 loop spans 13 amino acids. Germline loops: CDR1 LNHNV, CDR2 YYDKDF (reference sequence). V shed 6 bases and J shed 4 bases, with 12 bases lying between them.

The chain carries TRBV5-1 and TRBJ2-1; TRBD2 matches at 10 bases. Germline assignment: CDR1 SGHRS and CDR2 YFSETQ. Unmatched junction bases numbered 9, after V lost 4 bases and J lost 5 bases. The CDR3 runs 16 residues. This chain's CDR3 is CASSQIPSGGDNEQFF. In nucleotides, the CDR3 is TGCGCCAGCAGCCAGATCCCTAGCGGGGGAGACAATGAGCAGTTCTTC.

This chain uses TRBV4-3 with TRBJ2-1, with 10 bases that match TRBD2. Germline CDR1 LGHNA, CDR2 YSLEER. J gave up 8 bases and V 0 bases, and 13 bases lay outside the gene matches. The CDR3 extends over 18 amino acids. DNA of the CDR3: TGCGCCAGCAGCCAAGATTTCGCTAGCGGGGGTGTTAGGGATGAGCAGTTCTTC. Amino acid sequence: CASSQDFASGGVRDEQFF.

This chain uses TRBV5-1 with TRBJ2-4; D might be TRBD1 (5 bases). The ends were cut back, 0 bases at V and 0 bases at J, with 13 bases in the middle. Germline V CDR1 and CDR2: SGHRS, YFSETQ. The CDR3 extends over 17 amino acids. The CDR3 is CASSLGAQGLAKNIQYF. The CDR3, as DNA: TGCGCCAGCAGCTTGGGGGCCCAGGGCTTAGCCAAAAACATTCAGTACTTC.

The chain uses TRBV5-4 and TRBJ1-3; 7 nucleotides match TRBD1. The J segment lost 4 bases and the V segment lost 0 bases, leaving 4 bases of the junction unmatched. The CDR3 covers 15 residues. The V gene's germline CDR1 is SGHNT and CDR2 YYREEE (reference sequence). The CDR3 region is CASSLVGDSGNTIYF. Written as DNA, the CDR3 is TGTGCCAGCAGCTTGGTAGGGGACAGCGGAAACACCATATATTTT.